This TCR beta chain emerged from a study of response to subunit inactivated influenza vaccine. General observations from the study: There was a suggestion from the authors that each seasonal influenza vaccination recruits few new T cells.

Germline assignment: CDR1 LGHDT and CDR2 YNNKEL (reference sequence). The CDR3 has 15 amino acids. With regard to this clonotype: The antigen remains unidentified. Sequence at one end of the junction differs from germline and may be a read error.

From the RT-PCR reads, TCRdb called clonotypes with MiXCR, one entry per CDR3 protein. The sample yields fewer than 250,000 distinct CDR3 sequences, roughly an eighth seen once. Here the sequenced sample was CD8+ T cells sorted from PBMCs, taken less than 6 days after vaccination. This receptor was obtained from a man in his fifties or sixties who received an inactivated influenza vaccine. The rearrangement links TRBV3-1 to TRBJ2-7; 8 bases fit TRBD2. The CDR3 is CARSPRQRGTYEQYF. CDR3 DNA: TGTGCCAGAAGCCCAAGACAGCGGGGGACCTACGAGCAGTACTTC.